Shown below are 5 T cell receptor beta chains from a single sample sequenced in a study of blood T cell repertoires in COVID-19. Some clones are missing from TCRdb's copy, which holds only in-frame ones; the method was immunoSEQ multiplex PCR. Found here are fewer than 60,000 clones, approximately 85% of them singletons; the top ten hold 6.5%. The source material was peripheral blood. These TCRs come from a man between 60 and 75 years old with acute or convalescent COVID-19.

The chain joins TRBV7-9 to TRBJ2-2; D might be TRBD2 (6 bases). The CDR3 spans 14 residues. Germline V gene sequence: CDR1 SEHNR, CDR2 FQNEAQ (reference sequence). Trimming left V 5 bases short and J 3 bases short, with 10 bases between. The CDR3 coding sequence is TGTGCCAGCAGCATATGGAGGGACACCGGGGAGCTGTTTTTT. This encodes CASSIWRDTGELFF.

This chain joins TRBV11-2 and TRBJ2-7; tentative D call: TRBD1 (5 bases). The length of the CDR3 is 15 residues. From germline, CDR1 is SGHAT and CDR2 FQNNGV. V was pared by 1 base and J by 0 bases, with 10 bases between. The CDR3 DNA reads TGTGCCAGCAGCTTAGTGGCAGGGAACTCCTACGAGCAGTACTTC. The encoded protein is CASSLVAGNSYEQYF.

J is TRBJ1-3 and V is TRBV6-6, with a tentative D call TRBD1 (5 bases). V was clipped by 2 bases and J by 2 bases, with 7 bases between them. The CDR3 runs to 14 residues. The V gene's germline CDR1 is MNHNY and CDR2 SVGAGI (reference sequence). CDR3 nucleotides: TGTGCCAGCAGTTACGTGGACACTGGAAACACCATATATTTT. The encoded protein is CASSYVDTGNTIYF.

The V gene is TRBV19, the J gene TRBJ1-6; 8 bases agree with TRBD1. Trimming removed 3 bases from V and 12 bases from J; junction bases left unmatched: 7. The CDR3 extends over 14 amino acids. Germline assignment: CDR1 LNHDA and CDR2 SQIVND (reference sequence). The DNA of the CDR3 is TGTGCCAGTAGTATTGCGGGGACAGGTCGACCCCTCCACTTT. It encodes CASSIAGTGRPLHF.

The rearrangement links TRBV27 to TRBJ1-2; D not resolved. Germline CDR1 and CDR2: MNHEY and SMNVEV (reference sequence). CDR3 size: 13 residues. V lost 8 bases to trimming and J lost 3 bases, with 13 bases between them. The CDR3: CASGSHGDYGYTF. CDR3 in DNA: TGTGCCAGCGGATCCCACGGGGACTATGGCTACACCTTC.